The 16 T cell receptor beta chains below come from one sample, sequenced in a study of PD-1 blockade in mismatch repair-deficient tumors. Method: immunoSEQ multiplex PCR; TCRdb's copy keeps in-frame clones and lacks some. This sample has 8,500 to 9,500 clones, with more than 80% found just once. Here the sequenced sample was PBMCs, taken about 48 weeks after starting pembrolizumab. The receptors were sampled from an adult with mismatch repair-deficient cancer.

The chain has TRBV7-3 and TRBJ2-3; 8 positions agree with TRBD2. The CDR3 is 15 amino acids. J gave up 5 bases and V 5 bases, and 9 bases lay outside the gene matches. Germline-derived CDR1 and CDR2 are SGHTA and FQGTGA. Here the CDR3 DNA reads TGTGCCAGCAGCCCAGGACTAGCTGGGGGAGATACGCAGTATTTT. It yields the protein CASSPGLAGGDTQYF. The complete variable domain, with remaining parts taken from reference TRBV7-3 and TRBJ2-3, reads GAGVSQTPSNKVTEKGKYVELRCDPISGHTALYWYRQSLGQGPEFLIYFQGTGAADDSGLPNDRFFAVRPEGSVSTLKIQRTERGDSAVYLCASSPGLAGGDTQYFGPGTRLTVL.

V gene TRBV5-1 combines with J gene TRBJ1-6; possibly TRBD1 for D (6 bases). CDR1 and CDR2 from the germline V gene are SGHRS and YFSETQ. V gave up 4 bases and J gave up 10 bases, with 24 bases separating them. The CDR3 runs to 17 residues. For the CDR3, the DNA is TGCGCCAGCAGCATGACCGAGGGGGTCGGCCCCCGATCACCCCTCCACTTT. Amino acids: CASSMTEGVGPRSPLHF.

The V call is TRBV11-1, the J call TRBJ2-5; 8 bases match TRBD1. V gave up 4 bases and J gave up 5 bases; unmatched junction bases: 9. CDR3 length equals 15 residues. In germline, CDR1 is SGHAT, CDR2 FQDESV (reference sequence). For the CDR3, the DNA is TGTGCCAGCAGCTCCCAGACAGGGGCATTTGAGACCCAGTACTTC. Amino acids: CASSSQTGAFETQYF.

The sample holds one count of this clone. V gene TRBV5-1 combines with J gene TRBJ2-3, with 8 bases lining up with TRBD1. The CDR3 sequence is 15 residues long. Looked up from germline, CDR1 is SGHRS and CDR2 is YFSETQ. The V segment lost 7 bases and the J segment 0 bases; nucleotides outside the gene matches: 7. In nucleotides, the CDR3 is TGCGCCAGCGGACAGGGAGGTGGAAGCACAGATACGCAGTATTTT. It specifies CASGQGGGSTDTQYF.

The chain links TRBV5-1 to TRBJ1-4; 7 nucleotides line up with TRBD1. The CDR3 spans 15 residues. CDR1 is SGHRS and CDR2 is YFSETQ in the germline V gene. V shed 5 bases, J shed 4 bases, and the junction held 8 bases outside the gene matches. CDR3 sequence (DNA): TGCGCCAGCAGGGGCTACCGGGACAGTAATGAAAAACTGTTTTTT. Protein: CASRGYRDSNEKLFF. The whole variable domain, remainder taken from reference TRBV5-1 and TRBJ1-4, is KAGVTQTPRYLIKTRGQQVTLSCSPISGHRSVSWYQQTPGQGLQFLFEYFSETQRNKGNFPGRFSGRQFSNSRSEMNVSTLELGDSALYLCASRGYRDSNEKLFFGSGTQLSVL.

The chain joins TRBV2 to TRBJ2-6; D gene unclear. The germline V gene has CDR1 SNHLY and CDR2 FYNNEI. The CDR3 sequence is 15 residues long. V was cut by 3 bases and J by 0 bases, with 6 bases left in between. The CDR3 region has the DNA TGTGCCAGCAGTGACCATAGCTCTGGGGCCAACGTCCTGACTTTC. It is translated as CASSDHSSGANVLTF.

The chain employs TRBV29-1 and TRBJ2-2, with a weak D call TRBD1 (5 bases). The CDR3 spans 12 residues. V lost 3 bases and J 6 bases, leaving 8 bases between the germline ends. Germline lookup yields CDR1 SQVTM and CDR2 ANQGSEA. The CDR3 DNA reads TGCAGCGTTGATCTAGGGGCCGGGGAGCTGTTTTTT. Translating gives CSVDLGAGELFF.

This chain uses TRBV5-6 with TRBJ2-7; 9 bases align to TRBD2. CDR1 and CDR2 from the germline V gene are SGHDT and YYEEEE. The CDR3 length is 15 residues. The trim removed 0 bases at V and 5 bases at J, leaving 6 bases unmatched. The CDR3 reads CASSLVGGRAHEQYF. The CDR3 DNA sequence: TGTGCCAGCAGCTTGGTTGGCGGGAGGGCCCACGAGCAGTACTTC.

This clone was observed once. V is TRBV28 and J is TRBJ2-1; no clear D gene. Per the germline V gene, CDR1 is MDHEN and CDR2 is SYDVKM. The CDR3 extends over 11 amino acids. V dropped 5 bases and J dropped 9 bases, with 8 bases sitting between them. CDR3 bases: TGTGCCAGCAGTCGATTCAGTGAGCAGTTCTTC. It is translated as CASSRFSEQFF. Combining the CDR3 with reference TRBV28 and TRBJ2-1 gives the whole variable domain DVKVTQSSRYLVKRTGEKVFLECVQDMDHENMFWYRQDPGLGLRLIYFSYDVKMKEKGDIPEGYSVSREKKERFSLILESASTNQTSMYLCASSRFSEQFFGPGTRLTVL.

The rearrangement uses TRBV7-9 and TRBJ2-5; 7 bases map to TRBD2. From germline, CDR1 is SEHNR and CDR2 FQNEAQ (reference sequence). V was pared by 5 bases and J by 4 bases, with 4 bases of the junction left unmatched. CDR3 length equals 13 residues. CDR3 nucleotide sequence: TGTGCCAGCAGCCACGGGGGGTTAGAGACCCAGTACTTC. It translates to CASSHGGLETQYF.

The V gene is TRBV28, the J gene TRBJ2-1; D perhaps matches TRBD2 (5 bases). Per the germline V gene, CDR1 is MDHEN and CDR2 is SYDVKM. There are 15 residues in the CDR3. Trimming removed 1 base from V and 7 bases from J, with 14 bases in between. CDR3 sequence (DNA): TGTGCCAGCAGTTTATTGGGCGGAGGAGGAAATGAGCAGTTCTTC. Its translation is CASSLLGGGGNEQFF.

The V and J genes are TRBV7-8 and TRBJ1-1; tentatively, D is TRBD1 (6 bases). The CDR3 covers 15 residues. Looked up from germline, CDR1 is SGHVS and CDR2 is FQNEAQ. Trimming stripped 3 bases from V and 3 bases from J, with 14 bases between. CDR3 residues: CASSFRQAGDTEAFF. CDR3 coding DNA: TGTGCCAGCAGCTTCCGACAGGCAGGGGACACTGAAGCTTTCTTT.

In DNA form, the CDR3 reads TGTGCCAGCTCACTATCTCCTCAGGGCGCCGACTATGGCTACACCTTC. This codes for CASSLSPQGADYGYTF. The chain is built from TRBV18 and TRBJ1-2; D is possibly TRBD1 (5 bases). CDR1 KGHSH and CDR2 LQKENI come from the germline V gene. Trimming pared 4 bases from V and 3 bases from J, leaving 18 bases between. The CDR3 spans 16 residues.

This clone was detected once. This chain links TRBV19 with TRBJ1-5; TRBD1 agrees at 7 bases. V lost 9 bases, J lost 7 bases, and 18 bases stayed unmatched. Germline values: CDR1 LNHDA, CDR2 SQIVND (reference sequence). There are 16 residues in the CDR3. The CDR3 protein is CASLGPPKQGSQPQHF. The CDR3 nucleotides read TGTGCCAGCCTCGGACCACCTAAACAGGGGTCGCAGCCCCAGCATTTT. The whole variable domain, filled in from reference TRBV19 and TRBJ1-5, reads DGGITQSPKYLFRKEGQNVTLSCEQNLNHDAMYWYRQDPGQGLRLIYYSQIVNDFQKGDIAEGYSVSREKKESFPLTVTSAQKNPTAFYLCASLGPPKQGSQPQHFGDGTRLSIL.

The chain joins TRBV5-4 to TRBJ1-4, with TRBD1 matching 7 bases. CDR1 and CDR2 from the germline V gene are SGHNT and YYREEE (reference sequence). The V segment lost 4 bases and the J segment 5 bases; nucleotides outside the gene matches: 8. The CDR3 loop spans 15 amino acids. The CDR3 reads CASSPRTGGNEKLFF. DNA for the CDR3: TGTGCCAGCAGCCCCCGGACAGGTGGGAATGAAAAACTGTTTTTT.

The chain is built from TRBV30 and TRBJ1-5, with no clear D. Trimming shortened V by 0 bases and J by 1 base, and 7 bases separated the two germline ends. Germline CDR1 GTSNPN, CDR2 SVGIG (reference sequence). The CDR3 sequence is 14 residues long. This chain's CDR3 is CAWSVHVSNQPQHF. CDR3 bases: TGTGCCTGGAGTGTACACGTGAGCAATCAGCCCCAGCATTTT.